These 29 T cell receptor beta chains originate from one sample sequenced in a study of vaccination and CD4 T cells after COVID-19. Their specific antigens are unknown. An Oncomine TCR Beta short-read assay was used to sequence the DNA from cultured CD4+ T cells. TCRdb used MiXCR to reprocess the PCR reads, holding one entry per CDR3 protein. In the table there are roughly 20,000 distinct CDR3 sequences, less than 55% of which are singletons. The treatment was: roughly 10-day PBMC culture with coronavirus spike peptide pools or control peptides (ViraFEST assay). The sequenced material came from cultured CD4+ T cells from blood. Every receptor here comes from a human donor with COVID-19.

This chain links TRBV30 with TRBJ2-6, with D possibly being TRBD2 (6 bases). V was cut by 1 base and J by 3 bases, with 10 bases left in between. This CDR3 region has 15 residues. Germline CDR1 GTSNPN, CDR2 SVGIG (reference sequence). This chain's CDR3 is CAWSAAGLGANVLTF. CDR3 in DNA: TGTGCCTGGAGTGCCGCGGGGCTTGGGGCCAACGTCCTGACTTTC.

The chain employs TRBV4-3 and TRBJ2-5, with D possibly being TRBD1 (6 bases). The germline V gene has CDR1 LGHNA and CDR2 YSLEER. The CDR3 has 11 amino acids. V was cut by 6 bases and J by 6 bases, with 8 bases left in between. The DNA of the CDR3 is TGCGCCAGCAGTGGGGGCAAGACCCAGTACTTC. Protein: CASSGGKTQYF.

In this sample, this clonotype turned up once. In nucleotides, the CDR3 is TGTGCCAGCACCCCCCGGACAGGGATCCACGAGCAGTACTTC. It is translated as CASTPRTGIHEQYF. This rearrangement joins TRBV18 to TRBJ2-7, with 8 bases fitting TRBD1. The ends lost 8 bases at V and 5 bases at J; junction bases unmatched: 11. The CDR3 is 14 amino acids. The V gene's germline CDR1 is KGHSH and CDR2 LQKENI.

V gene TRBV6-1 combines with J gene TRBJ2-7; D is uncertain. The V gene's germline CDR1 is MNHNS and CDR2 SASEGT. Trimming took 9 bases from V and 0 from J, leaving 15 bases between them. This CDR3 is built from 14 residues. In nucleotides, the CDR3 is TGTGCCAGTCGTTATTCCGCTAGCTCCTACGAGCAGTACTTC. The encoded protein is CASRYSASSYEQYF.

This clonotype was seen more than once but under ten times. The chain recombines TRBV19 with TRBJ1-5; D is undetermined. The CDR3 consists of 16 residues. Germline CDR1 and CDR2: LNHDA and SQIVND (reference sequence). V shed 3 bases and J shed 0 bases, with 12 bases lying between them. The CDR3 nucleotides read TGTGCCAGTAGTATTCGTATAGAGGGTAGCAATCAGCCCCAGCATTTT. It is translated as CASSIRIEGSNQPQHF.

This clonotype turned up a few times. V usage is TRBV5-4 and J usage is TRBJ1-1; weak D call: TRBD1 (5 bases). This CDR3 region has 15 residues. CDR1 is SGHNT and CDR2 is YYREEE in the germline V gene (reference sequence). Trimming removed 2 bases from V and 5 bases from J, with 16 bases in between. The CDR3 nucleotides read TGTGCCAGCAGCTTTCGGGGCGAAGTGATTACTGAAGCTTTCTTT. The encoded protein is CASSFRGEVITEAFF.

CDR3 sequence: CASTGQAISYEQYF. Written as DNA, the CDR3 is TGTGCCAGCACCGGACAGGCCATTTCCTACGAGCAGTACTTC. The V call is TRBV6-1, the J call TRBJ2-7; 7 positions agree with TRBD1. The ends lost 7 bases at V and 1 base at J; junction bases unmatched: 7. This CDR3 comprises 14 residues. Germline CDR1 is MNHNS and CDR2 is SASEGT.

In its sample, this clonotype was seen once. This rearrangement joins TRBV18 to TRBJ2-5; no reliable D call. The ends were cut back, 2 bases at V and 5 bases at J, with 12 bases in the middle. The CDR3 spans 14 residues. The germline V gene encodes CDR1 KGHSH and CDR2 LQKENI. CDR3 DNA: TGTGCCAGCTCACCATCATCCTTCGGGGAGACCCAGTACTTC. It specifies CASSPSSFGETQYF.

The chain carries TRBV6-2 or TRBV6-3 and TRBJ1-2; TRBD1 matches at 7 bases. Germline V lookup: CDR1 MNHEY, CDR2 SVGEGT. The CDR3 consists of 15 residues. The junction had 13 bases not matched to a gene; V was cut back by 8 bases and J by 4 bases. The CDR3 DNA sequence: TGTGCCAGCCAGGACGCACAGGGGCCCGCCTATGGCTACACCTTC. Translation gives CASQDAQGPAYGYTF.

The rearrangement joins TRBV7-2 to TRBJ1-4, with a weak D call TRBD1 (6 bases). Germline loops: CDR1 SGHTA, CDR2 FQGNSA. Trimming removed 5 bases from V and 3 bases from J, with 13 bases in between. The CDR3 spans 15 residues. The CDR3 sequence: CASSPDRRSNEKLFF. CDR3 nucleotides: TGTGCCAGCAGCCCCGACAGGAGATCTAATGAAAAACTGTTTTTT.

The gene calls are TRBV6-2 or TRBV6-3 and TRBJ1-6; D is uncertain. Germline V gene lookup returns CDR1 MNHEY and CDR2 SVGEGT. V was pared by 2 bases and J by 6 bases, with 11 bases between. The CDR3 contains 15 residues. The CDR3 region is CASSYVTAGNSPLHF. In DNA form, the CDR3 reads TGTGCCAGCAGTTACGTTACTGCCGGTAATTCACCCCTCCACTTT.

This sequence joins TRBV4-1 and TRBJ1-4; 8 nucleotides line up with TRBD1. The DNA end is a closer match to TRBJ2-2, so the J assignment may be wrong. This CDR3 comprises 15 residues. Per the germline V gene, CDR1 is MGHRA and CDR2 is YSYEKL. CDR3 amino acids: CASSQGVRGRGELFF. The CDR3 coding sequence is TGCGCCAGCAGCCAAGGTGTCAGGGGGCGGGGGGAGCTGTTTTTT.

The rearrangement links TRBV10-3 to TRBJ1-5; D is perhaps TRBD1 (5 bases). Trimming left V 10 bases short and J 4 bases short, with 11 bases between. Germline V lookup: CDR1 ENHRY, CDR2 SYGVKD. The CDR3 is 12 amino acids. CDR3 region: CASGTPNQPQHF. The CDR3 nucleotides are TGTGCCAGCGGGACGCCGAATCAGCCCCAGCATTTT.

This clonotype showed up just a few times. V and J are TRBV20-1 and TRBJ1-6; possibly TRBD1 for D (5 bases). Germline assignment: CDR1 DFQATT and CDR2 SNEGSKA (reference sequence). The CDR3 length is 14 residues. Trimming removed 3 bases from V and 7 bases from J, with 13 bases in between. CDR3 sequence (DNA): TGCAGTGCTAGTCCCCCAGGGAGCAATTCACCCCTCCACTTT. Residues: CSASPPGSNSPLHF.

The CDR3 region has the DNA TGTGCCAGCAGTTATAGGGGAGAAGCTTTCTTT. Translating gives CASSYRGEAFF. The V and J genes are TRBV12-3 or TRBV12-4 and TRBJ1-1; perhaps TRBD1 as D (5 bases). The V end lost 4 bases, the J end lost 8 bases, and 8 bases lay between the germline ends. The CDR3 spans 11 residues.

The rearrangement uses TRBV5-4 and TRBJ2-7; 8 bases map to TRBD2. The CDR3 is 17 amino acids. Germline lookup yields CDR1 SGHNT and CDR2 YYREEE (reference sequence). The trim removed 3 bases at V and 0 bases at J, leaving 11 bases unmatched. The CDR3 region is CASSSRGVAGSSYEQYF. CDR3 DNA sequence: TGTGCCAGCAGCTCCCGAGGGGTAGCGGGGAGCTCCTACGAGCAGTACTTC.

In DNA form, the CDR3 reads TGTGCCAGTACCCCATCCGGTCCGGGAAACACCATATATTTT. Amino acids: CASTPSGPGNTIYF. The chain couples TRBV19 to TRBJ1-3; D gene ambiguous. Per germline, CDR1 LNHDA and CDR2 SQIVND (reference sequence). V shed 7 bases and J shed 4 bases, with 14 bases lying between them. This CDR3 is built from 14 residues.

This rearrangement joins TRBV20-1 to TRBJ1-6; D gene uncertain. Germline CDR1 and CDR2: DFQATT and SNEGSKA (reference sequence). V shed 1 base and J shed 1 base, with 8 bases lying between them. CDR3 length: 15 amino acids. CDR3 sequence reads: CSARVRLSYNSPLHF. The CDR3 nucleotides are TGCAGTGCTAGAGTCAGGTTGTCCTATAATTCACCCCTCCACTTT.

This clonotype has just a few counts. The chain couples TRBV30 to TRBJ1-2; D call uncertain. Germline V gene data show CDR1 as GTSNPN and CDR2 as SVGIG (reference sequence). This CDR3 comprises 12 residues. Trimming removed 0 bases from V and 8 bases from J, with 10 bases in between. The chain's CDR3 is CAWSVQMGGYTF. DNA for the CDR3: TGTGCCTGGAGTGTACAGATGGGGGGCTACACCTTC.

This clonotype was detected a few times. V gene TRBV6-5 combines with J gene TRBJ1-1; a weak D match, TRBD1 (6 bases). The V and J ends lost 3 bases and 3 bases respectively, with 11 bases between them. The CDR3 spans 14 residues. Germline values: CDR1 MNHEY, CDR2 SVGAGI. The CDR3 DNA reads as TGTGCCAGCAGTTATCAGGGGAGGGACACTGAAGCTTTCTTT. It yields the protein CASSYQGRDTEAFF.

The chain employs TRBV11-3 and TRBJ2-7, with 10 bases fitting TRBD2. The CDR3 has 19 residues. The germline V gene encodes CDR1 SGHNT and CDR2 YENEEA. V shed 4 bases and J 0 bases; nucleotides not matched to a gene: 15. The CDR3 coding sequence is TGTGCCAGCAGCTGGGGTGGGATAGCGGGGGGCTCCACCTCCTACGAGCAGTACTTC. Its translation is CASSWGGIAGGSTSYEQYF. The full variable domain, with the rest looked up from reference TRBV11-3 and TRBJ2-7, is EAGVVQSPRYKIIEKKQPVAFWCNPISGHNTLYWYLQNLGQGPELLIRYENEEAVDDSQLPKDRFSAERLKGVDSTLKIQPAELGDSAVYLCASSWGGIAGGSTSYEQYFGPGTRLTVT.

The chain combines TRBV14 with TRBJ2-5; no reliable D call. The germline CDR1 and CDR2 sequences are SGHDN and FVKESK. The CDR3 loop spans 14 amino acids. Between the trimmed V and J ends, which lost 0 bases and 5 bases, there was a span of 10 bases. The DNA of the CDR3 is TGTGCCAGCAGCCAAGATCATGGATGGGAGACCCAGTACTTC. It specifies CASSQDHGWETQYF.

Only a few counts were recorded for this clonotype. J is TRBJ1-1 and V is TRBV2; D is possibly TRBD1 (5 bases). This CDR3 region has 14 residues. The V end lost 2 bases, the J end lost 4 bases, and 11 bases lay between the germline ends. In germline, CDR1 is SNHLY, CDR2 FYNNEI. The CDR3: CASSESGGITEAFF. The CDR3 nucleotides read TGTGCCAGCAGTGAAAGCGGGGGGATCACTGAAGCTTTCTTT. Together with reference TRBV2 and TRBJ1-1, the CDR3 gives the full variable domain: EPEVTQTPSHQVTQMGQEVILRCVPISNHLYFYWYRQILGQKVEFLVSFYNNEISEKSEIFDDQFSVERPDGSNFTLKIRSTKLEDSAMYFCASSESGGITEAFFGQGTRLTVV.

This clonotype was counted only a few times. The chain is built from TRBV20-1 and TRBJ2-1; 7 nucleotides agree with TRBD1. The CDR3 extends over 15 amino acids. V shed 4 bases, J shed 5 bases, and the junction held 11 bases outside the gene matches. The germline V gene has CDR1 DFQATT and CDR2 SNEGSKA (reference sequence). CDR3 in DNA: TGCAGTGCTACCCCAACAGGGGCGTATGACAATGAGCAGTTCTTC. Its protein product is CSATPTGAYDNEQFF.

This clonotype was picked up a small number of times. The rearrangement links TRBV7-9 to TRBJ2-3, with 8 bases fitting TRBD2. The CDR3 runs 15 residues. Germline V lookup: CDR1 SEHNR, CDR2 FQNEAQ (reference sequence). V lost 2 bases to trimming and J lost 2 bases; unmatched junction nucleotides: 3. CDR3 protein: CASSLKRGLTDTQYF. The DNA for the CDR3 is TGTGCCAGCAGCTTAAAGCGGGGGCTCACAGATACGCAGTATTTT.

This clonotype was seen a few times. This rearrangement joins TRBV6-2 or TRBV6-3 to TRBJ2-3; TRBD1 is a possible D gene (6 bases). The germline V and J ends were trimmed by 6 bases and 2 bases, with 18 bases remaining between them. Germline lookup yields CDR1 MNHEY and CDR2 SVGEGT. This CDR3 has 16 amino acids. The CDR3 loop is CASRPWLGQTTDTQYF. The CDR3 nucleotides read TGTGCCAGCAGGCCTTGGCTGGGACAAACCACAGATACGCAGTATTTT.

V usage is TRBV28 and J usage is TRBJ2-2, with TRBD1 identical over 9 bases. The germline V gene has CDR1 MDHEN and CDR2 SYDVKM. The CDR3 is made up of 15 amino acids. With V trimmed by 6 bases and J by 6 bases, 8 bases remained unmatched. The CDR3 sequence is CASRTDGTGPGELFF. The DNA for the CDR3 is TGTGCCAGCAGAACCGATGGGACAGGGCCCGGGGAGCTGTTTTTT.

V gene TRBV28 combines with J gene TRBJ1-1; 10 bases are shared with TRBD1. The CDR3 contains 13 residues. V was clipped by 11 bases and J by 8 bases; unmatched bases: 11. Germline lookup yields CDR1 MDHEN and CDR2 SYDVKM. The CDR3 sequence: CAARPGQGIEAFF. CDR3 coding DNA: TGTGCCGCGAGGCCGGGACAGGGGATAGAAGCTTTCTTT.

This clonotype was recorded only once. For the CDR3, the DNA is TGTGCCAGCAGTTATACGACAGGGGGTCGAACTGAAGCTTTCTTT. This sequence encodes CASSYTTGGRTEAFF. J is TRBJ1-1 and V is TRBV6-5; the match to TRBD1 covers 9 bases. Germline V lookup: CDR1 MNHEY, CDR2 SVGAGI. This CDR3 comprises 15 residues. J lost 5 bases, V lost 3 bases, and 7 bases had no gene match.